The clone carrying this T cell receptor (beta chain) was observed a handful of times. Its antigen remains unidentified. Viral peptide pools were used in the ViraFEST assay to expand antigen-specific CD4+ T cells, and sequencing came afterward. When around 9 days of culture had elapsed, CD4+ T cells were isolated. The person was diagnosed with PCR-confirmed SARS-CoV-2 infection between March and December 2020. On days 3 and 7, fresh IL-2 medium replaced half the medium. The CDR3 length is 13 residues. Germline V gene data show CDR1 as KGHDR and CDR2 as SFDVKD. The junction had 5 bases not matched to a gene; V was cut back by 4 bases and J by 8 bases. This entry belongs to a study of vaccination effects on CD4 cells after COVID-19. Findings of the study overall: Marked clonal contraction of infection- and vaccine-induced clones was seen late after vaccination.

Clones were sequenced by immunoSEQ multiplex PCR, and TCRdb holds only the in-frame ones, with some missing. The sample contains roughly 45,000 clones, approximately 70% of which appear only once. The starting material was CD4+ T cells from PBMCs cultured with a peptide pool, obtained before COVID-19 vaccination. This sequence was found in a human donor who had a prior SARS-CoV-2 infection. The chain carries TRBV24-1 and TRBJ2-7; 9 bases agree with TRBD2. The CDR3, as DNA: TGTGCCACCAGTGACCAGACTAGCGGTAAGCAGTACTTC. Translation: CATSDQTSGKQYF.